The 25 T cell receptor beta chains below come from one sample, sequenced in a study of tumor-infiltrating lymphocytes in localized non-small cell lung cancer. Only in-frame clones appear in the TCRdb table, and some are missing; sequencing was by immunoSEQ multiplex PCR. The data hold about 16,000 clones, with over 55% observed a single time. What was sequenced was lung tumor tissue. All receptors come from a human donor with non-small cell lung cancer.

The chain links TRBV11-2 to TRBJ1-6; D possibly corresponds to TRBD1 (5 bases). Deletions cut 3 bases from V and 5 bases from J, with 5 bases between. CDR3 length: 13 residues. The V gene's germline CDR1 is SGHAT and CDR2 FQNNGV. The CDR3, as DNA: TGTGCCAGCAGCTTGGGGGATAATTCACCCCTCCACTTT. Its translation: CASSLGDNSPLHF.

This chain uses TRBV4-1 with TRBJ2-7; 7 nucleotides align to TRBD1. From germline, CDR1 is MGHRA and CDR2 YSYEKL. The junction had 7 bases not matched to a gene; V was cut back by 1 base and J by 4 bases. This CDR3 spans 15 amino acids. CDR3 DNA: TGCGCCAGCAGCCAAGCCCCGGGACAGTCTTACGAGCAGTACTTC. This codes for CASSQAPGQSYEQYF.

The chain couples TRBV9 to TRBJ2-1, with D uncertain. Trimming removed 0 bases from V and 7 bases from J, with 14 bases in between. CDR1 and CDR2 from the germline V gene are SGDLS and YYNGEE. The CDR3 is 15 amino acids. The CDR3 is CASSVGQLVRNEQFF. CDR3 bases: TGTGCCAGCAGCGTAGGTCAATTAGTTAGGAATGAGCAGTTCTTC. Full variable domain (remainder filled in from reference TRBV9 and TRBJ2-1): DSGVTQTPKHLITATGQRVTLRCSPRSGDLSVYWYQQSLDQGLQFLIQYYNGEERAKGNILERFSAQQFPDLHSELNLSSLELGDSALYFCASSVGQLVRNEQFFGPGTRLTVL.

For the CDR3, the DNA is TGTGCCTGGTTAGCGGGGGGGAGCTCCTACAATGAGCAGTTCTTC. Residues: CAWLAGGSSYNEQFF. V gene TRBV30 combines with J gene TRBJ2-1; 11 bases map to TRBD2. The germline V gene has CDR1 GTSNPN and CDR2 SVGIG (reference sequence). Trimming removed 5 bases from V and 0 bases from J; junction bases left unmatched: 3. The CDR3 runs to 15 residues.

This clone was seen a single time. The genes are TRBV7-6 and TRBJ2-5, with D possibly TRBD2 on 6 matching bases. Germline values: CDR1 SGHVS, CDR2 FNYEAQ. Deletions cut 1 base from V and 1 base from J, with 10 bases between. The CDR3 spans 15 residues. CDR3 amino acids: CASSLGGVPQETQYF. The CDR3 nucleotides are TGTGCCAGCAGCTTAGGCGGGGTTCCCCAAGAGACCCAGTACTTC.

The chain combines TRBV6-4 with TRBJ2-7; 7 nucleotides agree with TRBD2. V shed 6 bases, J shed 1 base, and the junction held 9 bases outside the gene matches. This CDR3 has 15 amino acids. Per the germline V gene, CDR1 is MRHNA and CDR2 is SNTAGT. CDR3 nucleotide sequence: TGTGCCAGCAGCCCACTCGCGGGGGATTCCTACGAGCAGTACTTC. It encodes CASSPLAGDSYEQYF.

The V and J genes are TRBV19 and TRBJ2-3, with TRBD2 matching over 9 bases. The germline gives CDR1 LNHDA, CDR2 SQIVND (reference sequence). CDR3 length equals 16 residues. The V segment lost 3 bases and the J segment 0 bases; nucleotides outside the gene matches: 4. The CDR3 DNA reads TGTGCCAGTAGTATGGGTAGCGGGGGTAGCACAGATACGCAGTATTTT. Translation gives CASSMGSGGSTDTQYF. Full variable domain (outside the CDR3, taken from reference TRBV19 and TRBJ2-3): DGGITQSPKYLFRKEGQNVTLSCEQNLNHDAMYWYRQDPGQGLRLIYYSQIVNDFQKGDIAEGYSVSREKKESFPLTVTSAQKNPTAFYLCASSMGSGGSTDTQYFGPGTRLTVL.

For this clone: At one of its ends the junction is not consistent with the germline gene, which may arise from a read error. Here the CDR3 DNA reads TGTGCCAGCACCCAAAGGACTAGCGGGAGCACAGATACGCAGTATTTT. This sequence encodes CASTQRTSGSTDTQYF. This chain connects TRBV4-2 to TRBJ2-3; 11 nucleotides agree with TRBD2. This CDR3 is 16 amino acids long. Per the germline V gene, CDR1 is LGHNA and CDR2 is YNFKEQ.

This clone was detected only a few times. This chain links TRBV11-3 with TRBJ2-3; D is ambiguous. Trimming shortened V by 5 bases and J by 2 bases, and 17 bases separated the two germline ends. The CDR3 is 16 amino acids. Per germline, CDR1 SGHNT and CDR2 YENEEA. The chain's CDR3 is CASSPPPGYPTDTQYF. The CDR3 DNA reads as TGTGCCAGCAGCCCCCCGCCTGGGTATCCCACAGATACGCAGTATTTT.

V is TRBV7-2 and J is TRBJ2-7; no firm D call. The germline V gene has CDR1 SGHTA and CDR2 FQGNSA. V was shortened by 2 bases and J by 1 base, with 12 bases between the two germline ends. The length of the CDR3 is 15 residues. The CDR3 region has the DNA TGTGCCAGCAGCTTAAATTTAGTTTTATCCTACGAGCAGTACTTC. Its protein product is CASSLNLVLSYEQYF.

The genes are TRBV18 and TRBJ1-5; D might be TRBD1 (5 bases). CDR1 and CDR2 from the germline V gene are KGHSH and LQKENI. V was cut by 1 base and J by 6 bases, with 10 bases left in between. The CDR3 has 14 residues. CDR3 sequence reads: CASSPQGAGQPQHF. DNA of the CDR3: TGTGCCAGCTCACCACAAGGGGCCGGTCAGCCCCAGCATTTT.

This rearrangement joins TRBV7-9 to TRBJ1-1; D is ambiguous. V dropped 3 bases and J dropped 0 bases, with 11 bases sitting between them. CDR1 SEHNR and CDR2 FQNEAQ come from the germline V gene (reference sequence). There are 15 residues in the CDR3. The CDR3 DNA reads TGTGCCAGCAGCTTGCCCGACGGCTTGAACACTGAAGCTTTCTTT. Translated: CASSLPDGLNTEAFF. Filled out from reference TRBV7-9 and TRBJ1-1, the complete variable domain reads DTGVSQNPRHKITKRGQNVTFRCDPISEHNRLYWYRQTLGQGPEFLTYFQNEAQLEKSRLLSDRFSAERPKGSFSTLEIQRTEQGDSAMYLCASSLPDGLNTEAFFGQGTRLTVV.

This sequence joins TRBV7-6 and TRBJ1-1, with a tentative D call TRBD1 (5 bases). Trimming removed 5 bases from V and 1 base from J, with 8 bases in between. The CDR3 runs 13 residues. CDR1 and CDR2 from the germline V gene are SGHVS and FNYEAQ. CDR3 DNA: TGTGCCAGCAGCAAGACAGCGAACACTGAAGCTTTCTTT. Its protein product is CASSKTANTEAFF.

V gene TRBV7-2 combines with J gene TRBJ2-7; the D is unclear. The V end was cut by 1 base, the J end by 3 bases, with 16 bases between. CDR3 length: 16 residues. Per the germline V gene, CDR1 is SGHTA and CDR2 is FQGNSA. The CDR3 DNA reads TGTGCCAGCAGCTTAGGTTCGTCGTTGGTCTTCTACGAGCAGTACTTC. This translates into CASSLGSSLVFYEQYF.

V gene TRBV9 combines with J gene TRBJ2-1; tentatively, D is TRBD1 (6 bases). Between the trimmed V and J ends, which lost 0 bases and 8 bases, there was a span of 15 bases. The CDR3 has 15 residues. Per the germline V gene, CDR1 is SGDLS and CDR2 is YYNGEE. The CDR3 loop reads CASSVGGEGDDEQFF. The DNA for the CDR3 is TGTGCCAGCAGCGTAGGAGGAGAGGGGGACGATGAGCAGTTCTTC.

This clone was counted a few times. This chain uses TRBV7-9 with TRBJ2-7, with D perhaps assigned TRBD1 or TRBD2 (5 bases each). The germline V gene encodes CDR1 SEHNR and CDR2 FQNEAQ (reference sequence). V was shortened by 1 base and J by 6 bases, with 10 bases between the two germline ends. The CDR3 covers 13 residues. The CDR3 nucleotides are TGTGCCAGCAGCTTAGTAGGGACGCGCGAGCAGTACTTC. Protein: CASSLVGTREQYF. The full variable domain, with the rest looked up from reference TRBV7-9 and TRBJ2-7, is DTGVSQNPRHKITKRGQNVTFRCDPISEHNRLYWYRQTLGQGPEFLTYFQNEAQLEKSRLLSDRFSAERPKGSFSTLEIQRTEQGDSAMYLCASSLVGTREQYFGPGTRLTVT.

The chain links TRBV18 to TRBJ1-1; 11 nucleotides line up with TRBD1. CDR3 length equals 17 residues. The germline V gene encodes CDR1 KGHSH and CDR2 LQKENI. V lost 2 bases and J lost 6; bases outside the gene matches: 11. For the CDR3, the DNA is TGTGCCAGCTCACCAAATTCCGGACAGGGGGCGCGATCTGAAGCTTTCTTT. It codes for CASSPNSGQGARSEAFF.

The rearrangement joins TRBV28 to TRBJ1-5, with a tentative D call TRBD1 (5 bases). The ends were cut back, 4 bases at V and 7 bases at J, with 20 bases in the middle. CDR1 is MDHEN, CDR2 SYDVKM, per germline. CDR3 size: 16 residues. The CDR3 loop reads CASSYRQGGGPQPQHF. The CDR3 DNA is TGTGCCAGCAGTTACAGGCAGGGCGGAGGGCCCCAGCCCCAGCATTTT.

This clone came up a few times. V gene TRBV30 combines with J gene TRBJ1-1, with D possibly matching TRBD1 (6 bases). The CDR3 covers 13 residues. From germline, CDR1 is GTSNPN and CDR2 SVGIG (reference sequence). The V end was cut by 5 bases, the J end by 1 base, with 11 bases between. CDR3 sequence reads: CAWETGGNTEAFF. The CDR3 DNA is TGTGCCTGGGAGACAGGAGGGAACACTGAAGCTTTCTTT.

The chain links TRBV18 to TRBJ2-2; D perhaps matches TRBD2 (6 bases). Germline CDR1 reads KGHSH; CDR2 reads LQKENI. Deletions cut 0 bases from V and 3 bases from J, with 11 bases between. The CDR3 is made up of 16 amino acids. CDR3 in amino acids: CASSPPSGSDTGELFF. As DNA, the CDR3 is TGTGCCAGCTCACCACCCTCCGGGAGTGACACCGGGGAGCTGTTTTTT.

This clone was detected once. The chain has TRBV7-8 and TRBJ2-2; D tentatively reads TRBD1 or TRBD2 (5 bases each). CDR1 is SGHVS, CDR2 FQNEAQ, per germline. V was shortened by 5 bases and J by 4 bases, with 17 bases between the two germline ends. CDR3 length equals 16 residues. In DNA form, the CDR3 reads TGTGCCAGCAGCCCCTTTAAGTCGAGGGGCACCGGGGAGCTGTTTTTT. It translates to CASSPFKSRGTGELFF. Full variable domain (outside the CDR3, taken from reference TRBV7-8 and TRBJ2-2): GAGVSQSPRYKVAKRGQDVALRCDPISGHVSLFWYQQALGQGPEFLTYFQNEAQLDKSGLPSDRFFAERPEGSVSTLKIQRTQQEDSAVYLCASSPFKSRGTGELFFGEGSRLTVL.

This clone has just a few counts. This may be a read error, as it is one base from a much larger clone. The chain has TRBV7-3 and TRBJ1-6; D is unclear. The CDR3 covers 15 residues. Germline loops: CDR1 SGHTA, CDR2 FQGTGA. Trimming cost V 2 bases and J 3 bases, with 8 bases left between them. CDR3 bases: TGTGCCAGCAGCTTATCGGTAGACTATAATTCACCCCTCCACTTT. Encoded protein: CASSLSVDYNSPLHF.

The DNA of the CDR3 is TGTGCCAGCTCTCTCGTCGGCACGGTTAACACTGAAGCTTTCTTT. Translated: CASSLVGTVNTEAFF. The chain uses TRBV18 and TRBJ1-1; D remains unclear. CDR3 size: 15 residues. Germline V CDR1 and CDR2: KGHSH, LQKENI. V lost 6 bases and J 2 bases, leaving 16 bases between the germline ends.

The chain joins TRBV7-6 to TRBJ2-3, with 13 bases lining up with TRBD2. V gave up 5 bases and J gave up 5 bases; unmatched junction bases: 4. This CDR3 region has 15 residues. Germline loops: CDR1 SGHVS, CDR2 FNYEAQ. The CDR3 coding sequence is TGTGCCAGCAGCCGGACTAGCGGGGGAGGAGATACGCAGTATTTT. Its protein product is CASSRTSGGGDTQYF.

This clone has only a few counts. The genes are TRBV11-3 and TRBJ2-1, with TRBD2 identical over 15 bases. The CDR3 runs to 16 residues. The V segment lost 1 base and the J segment 7 bases; nucleotides outside the gene matches: 2. Germline CDR1 and CDR2: SGHNT and YENEEA. The DNA for the CDR3 is TGTGCCAGCAGCTTAGGGACTAGCGGGGGGGCGAATGAGCAGTTCTTC. Its protein is CASSLGTSGGANEQFF.